The 29 T cell receptor beta chains listed next were all sequenced from one sample in a study of vaccination effects on CD4 cells after COVID-19. Some clones are missing from TCRdb's copy, which holds only in-frame ones; the method was immunoSEQ multiplex PCR. The sample includes more than 11,000 clones, around 80% of them seen just once. Prior to sequencing, the ViraFEST assay stimulated PBMC with viral peptide pools, which expanded the antigen-specific CD4+ T cells. Following culture for about 11 days, CD4+ T cells were isolated. Their cognate antigens are unknown. The material sequenced was CD4+ T cells from PBMCs cultured with HCoV-229E spike peptides, taken before COVID-19 vaccination. The receptors originated from a human donor who received a COVID-19 vaccine.

The chain joins TRBV6-5 to TRBJ1-1; the D is unclear. The length of the CDR3 is 12 residues. Germline V gene sequence: CDR1 MNHEY, CDR2 SVGAGI. With 6 bases removed from V and 1 base from J, the gap between germline ends came to 6 bases. Written as DNA, the CDR3 is TGTGCCAGCAGCCAGAGGAACACTGAAGCTTTCTTT. This gives the protein CASSQRNTEAFF.

The chain joins TRBV6-5 to TRBJ1-2; TRBD1 matches 7 bases. Germline loops: CDR1 MNHEY, CDR2 SVGAGI. There are 15 residues in the CDR3. V was clipped by 5 bases and J by 3 bases; unmatched bases: 9. CDR3: CASSPRRTGDYGYTF. The CDR3 DNA reads as TGTGCCAGCAGTCCTCGACGGACAGGAGACTATGGCTACACCTTC.

This sequence joins TRBV19 and TRBJ1-6; weak D call: TRBD1 (5 bases). Germline CDR1 reads LNHDA; CDR2 reads SQIVND (reference sequence). Trimming removed 6 bases from V and 6 bases from J, with 15 bases in between. The CDR3 contains 15 residues. The CDR3 DNA reads as TGTGCCAGTAGAATCTTCCAGGGCGGTAATTCACCCCTCCACTTT. Translating it yields CASRIFQGGNSPLHF.

This CDR3 reads CASSLESQPQHF. The CDR3 nucleotides are TGTGCCAGCAGCTTAGAGTCCCAGCCCCAGCATTTT. The chain uses TRBV7-9 and TRBJ1-5; D gene ambiguous. Deletions cut 1 base from V and 7 bases from J, with 5 bases between. Per the germline V gene, CDR1 is SEHNR and CDR2 is FQNEAQ (reference sequence). This CDR3 contains 12 residues.

This chain links TRBV6-5 with TRBJ2-1; 12 nucleotides align to TRBD2. Germline CDR1 is MNHEY and CDR2 is SVGAGI. This CDR3 is built from 15 residues. The J segment lost 6 bases and the V segment lost 6 bases, leaving 6 bases of the junction unmatched. CDR3: CASSLTSGGFNEQFF. The CDR3 DNA sequence: TGTGCCAGCAGCCTCACTAGCGGGGGGTTCAATGAGCAGTTCTTC.

V is TRBV2 and J is TRBJ1-1; possible D gene TRBD1, 6 bases. The CDR3 extends over 13 amino acids. Germline-derived CDR1 and CDR2 are SNHLY and FYNNEI. V lost 3 bases, J lost 3 bases, and 8 bases lay in between. The CDR3 here is CASSENRDTEAFF. DNA for the CDR3: TGTGCCAGCAGTGAGAACAGGGACACTGAAGCTTTCTTT. The entire variable domain, with the rest obtained from reference TRBV2 and TRBJ1-1, is as follows: EPEVTQTPSHQVTQMGQEVILRCVPISNHLYFYWYRQILGQKVEFLVSFYNNEISEKSEIFDDQFSVERPDGSNFTLKIRSTKLEDSAMYFCASSENRDTEAFFGQGTRLTVV.

The genes are TRBV29-1 and TRBJ1-2; D perhaps matches TRBD1 (5 bases). The length of the CDR3 is 14 residues. The germline V gene has CDR1 SQVTM and CDR2 ANQGSEA. Trimming pared 7 bases from V and 2 bases from J, leaving 17 bases between. CDR3 coding DNA: TGCAGCGCGTCGCCTTCAGGGAGGAACTATGGCTACACCTTC. It yields the protein CSASPSGRNYGYTF.

The chain uses TRBV15 and TRBJ2-5; TRBD1 aligns across 10 bases. CDR3 length: 16 residues. Germline lookup yields CDR1 LNHNV and CDR2 YYDKDF (reference sequence). With 0 bases clipped from V and 7 bases from J, the junction kept 8 bases outside the gene matches. CDR3 bases: TGTGCCACCAGCAGAGATGGGACAGGGGCCTCCGTGACCCAGTACTTC. Translating it yields CATSRDGTGASVTQYF.

This chain joins TRBV27 and TRBJ2-1; perhaps D is TRBD1 or TRBD2 (6 bases each). Trimming removed 8 bases from V and 0 bases from J, with 23 bases in between. This CDR3 has 18 amino acids. Germline assignment: CDR1 MNHEY and CDR2 SMNVEV (reference sequence). CDR3 in DNA: TGTGCCAGCCTACCCCGGGTGGGGGGCCAGCGCTCCTACAATGAGCAGTTCTTC. It encodes CASLPRVGGQRSYNEQFF.

V and J are TRBV2 and TRBJ1-6; no reliable D call. Looked up from germline, CDR1 is SNHLY and CDR2 is FYNNEI. With 4 bases removed from V and 4 bases from J, the gap between germline ends came to 11 bases. The CDR3 contains 15 residues. The CDR3 region has the DNA TGTGCCAGCAGTGGAGGGCTCAGGTATAATTCACCCCTCCACTTT. Translation: CASSGGLRYNSPLHF.

This clone was picked up one time. The chain has TRBV3-1 (or the pseudogene TRBV3-2) and TRBJ2-2; D uncertain. CDR3 length equals 13 residues. In germline, CDR1 is LGHDT, CDR2 YNNKEL (reference sequence). V was shortened by 1 base and J by 4 bases, with 4 bases between the two germline ends. The CDR3, as DNA: TGTGCCAGCAGCCAAGTTGTCACCGGGGAGCTGTTTTTT. Translated, it gives CASSQVVTGELFF.

The chain is built from TRBV11-2 and TRBJ2-3, with 12 positions matching TRBD2. The ends lost 4 bases at V and 4 bases at J; junction bases unmatched: 6. The germline gives CDR1 SGHAT, CDR2 FQNNGV. The CDR3 totals 16 residues. The CDR3 protein is CASSSSSGGAPDTQYF. As DNA, the CDR3 is TGTGCCAGCAGCTCCTCTAGCGGGGGGGCCCCAGATACGCAGTATTTT. Full variable domain (rest looked up from reference TRBV11-2 and TRBJ2-3): EAGVAQSPRYKIIEKRQSVAFWCNPISGHATLYWYQQILGQGPKLLIQFQNNGVVDDSQLPKDRFSAERLKGVDSTLKIQPAKLEDSAVYLCASSSSSGGAPDTQYFGPGTRLTVL.

The chain employs TRBV7-3 and TRBJ1-1; D remains ambiguous. This CDR3 comprises 13 residues. Germline V gene lookup returns CDR1 SGHTA and CDR2 FQGTGA. Trimming took 6 bases from V and 3 from J, leaving 11 bases between them. The CDR3 sequence: CASSLGGDTEAFF. The CDR3 DNA follows: TGTGCCAGCAGTCTGGGTGGAGACACTGAAGCTTTCTTT.

The gene calls are TRBV25-1 and TRBJ1-4; no clear D gene. The germline V gene has CDR1 MGHDK and CDR2 SYGVNS. V was clipped by 4 bases and J by 7 bases, with 13 bases between them. This CDR3 has 14 amino acids. The CDR3 reads CASSAPGYSEKLFF. As DNA, the CDR3 is TGTGCCAGCAGTGCTCCGGGGTATAGTGAAAAACTGTTTTTT.

The chain links TRBV11-2 to TRBJ2-1, with D possibly TRBD1 on 5 matching bases. V lost 3 bases and J lost 6, with 12 bases in between. This CDR3 spans 14 amino acids. The V gene's germline CDR1 is SGHAT and CDR2 FQNNGV. CDR3 nucleotide sequence: TGTGCCAGCAGCTTCTCTCTAGGGGCCAATGAGCAGTTCTTC. Amino acids: CASSFSLGANEQFF.

This chain links TRBV28 with TRBJ2-3; 12 bases are a match to TRBD2. After removal of 5 bases from V and 1 base from J, the junction contained 1 base not matched to a gene. The CDR3 length is 15 residues. The germline V gene has CDR1 MDHEN and CDR2 SYDVKM. CDR3 DNA sequence: TGTGCCAGCAGTCCTAGCGGGAGGGGCACAGATACGCAGTATTTT. It is translated as CASSPSGRGTDTQYF.

This clone appeared a few times. The J gene is TRBJ2-7, the V gene TRBV3-1 (or the pseudogene TRBV3-2); D call uncertain. Trimming removed 1 base at V and 2 bases at J, with 12 bases between. CDR3 length: 15 amino acids. Germline CDR1 reads LGHDT; CDR2 reads YNNKEL (reference sequence). The CDR3 DNA reads TGTGCCAGCAGCCAAGGGGCTAGTGGGGCCTACGAGCAGTACTTC. It specifies CASSQGASGAYEQYF.

The J gene is TRBJ1-2, the V gene TRBV3-1 (or the pseudogene TRBV3-2); D is unclear. Trimming stripped 2 bases from V and 5 bases from J, with 12 bases between. The length of the CDR3 is 14 residues. The germline V gene encodes CDR1 LGHDT and CDR2 YNNKEL (reference sequence). Here the CDR3 DNA reads TGTGCCAGCAGCCAACTACGGACGGGTTATGGCTACACCTTC. Translation gives CASSQLRTGYGYTF.

V gene TRBV7-2 combines with J gene TRBJ1-2; D is possibly TRBD1 (6 bases). In germline, CDR1 is SGHTA, CDR2 FQGNSA. CDR3 length: 13 residues. Trimming left V 4 bases short and J 2 bases short, with 8 bases between. CDR3 sequence reads: CASSYDRNYGYTF. CDR3 in DNA: TGTGCCAGCAGCTACGACAGGAACTATGGCTACACCTTC.

This clone was counted between two and nine times. The V call is TRBV12-3 or TRBV12-4, the J call TRBJ1-1; D unclear. This CDR3 is built from 13 residues. Between the trimmed V and J ends, which lost 9 bases and 5 bases, there was a span of 16 bases. The CDR3 here is CASCNSLWTEAFF. The CDR3 DNA sequence: TGTGCCAGTTGTAACAGTTTGTGGACTGAAGCTTTCTTT.

The CDR3 DNA is TGCAGCGGGGGACAGGAGAACACTGAAGCTTTCTTT. Translating it yields CSGGQENTEAFF. The chain couples TRBV29-1 to TRBJ1-1; 8 positions match TRBD1. This CDR3 spans 12 amino acids. Germline values: CDR1 SQVTM, CDR2 ANQGSEA. Trimming took 7 bases from V and 1 from J; bases not matched to a gene: 2.

V is TRBV12-3 or TRBV12-4 and J is TRBJ1-2; TRBD1 agrees at 7 bases. CDR3 length: 13 amino acids. V shed 6 bases and J 12 bases; nucleotides not matched to a gene: 13. The CDR3 region has the DNA TGTGCCAGCAGCCGAACAGGGGACCGGCTCAACACCTTC. It specifies CASSRTGDRLNTF.

The chain joins TRBV16 to TRBJ1-5; no clear D. Germline V CDR1 and CDR2: KGHSY, FQNENV. This CDR3 is built from 14 residues. V lost 2 bases to trimming and J lost 6 bases, with 11 bases between them. The CDR3 here is CASSQVGVAQPQHF. DNA for the CDR3: TGTGCCAGCAGCCAAGTTGGGGTGGCTCAGCCCCAGCATTTT.

CDR3 region: CAVGDRTYEQYF. The DNA for the CDR3 is TGTGCCGTAGGGGACAGGACCTACGAGCAGTACTTC. The chain recombines TRBV10-3 with TRBJ2-7; 8 positions agree with TRBD1. The CDR3 sequence is 12 residues long. V trimming: 11 bases; J trimming: 2 bases; junction bases outside the gene matches: 5. The germline V gene has CDR1 ENHRY and CDR2 SYGVKD.

The rearrangement joins TRBV5-1 to TRBJ1-4; D gene ambiguous. Between the trimmed V and J ends, which lost 6 bases and 0 bases, there was a span of 12 bases. The CDR3 is made up of 15 amino acids. Germline V lookup: CDR1 SGHRS, CDR2 YFSETQ. The CDR3 reads CASNQGRSTNEKLFF. Here the CDR3 DNA reads TGCGCCAGCAACCAAGGGCGATCAACTAATGAAAAACTGTTTTTT.

The chain uses TRBV10-3 and TRBJ2-1, with 7 bases lining up with TRBD2. The J segment lost 1 base and the V segment lost 4 bases, leaving 1 base of the junction unmatched. The CDR3 covers 14 residues. Per the germline V gene, CDR1 is ENHRY and CDR2 is SYGVKD. The CDR3 region is CAISGGGSYNEQFF. The CDR3 nucleotides are TGTGCCATCAGTGGGGGGGGTTCCTACAATGAGCAGTTCTTC.

This chain connects TRBV27 to TRBJ2-7, with 7 bases aligning to TRBD1. J lost 1 base, V lost 3 bases, and 6 bases had no gene match. Per the germline V gene, CDR1 is MNHEY and CDR2 is SMNVEV (reference sequence). This CDR3 has 15 amino acids. CDR3 nucleotide sequence: TGTGCCAGCAGTTTTTCCGGGACAGCATCCTACGAGCAGTACTTC. As protein: CASSFSGTASYEQYF.

The rearrangement uses TRBV28 and TRBJ2-3, with D possibly TRBD2 on 5 matching bases. V shed 2 bases and J shed 3 bases, with 12 bases lying between them. Germline V CDR1 and CDR2: MDHEN, SYDVKM. The CDR3 spans 15 residues. The CDR3 coding sequence is TGTGCCAGCAGTTTAATGTTGACGGGGACAGATACGCAGTATTTT. Residues: CASSLMLTGTDTQYF.

This clone has only a few counts. The chain uses TRBV19 and TRBJ1-1, with D possibly being TRBD1 (6 bases). The V end lost 6 bases, the J end lost 12 bases, and 17 bases lay between the germline ends. CDR1 and CDR2 (germline): LNHDA, SQIVND (reference sequence). This CDR3 comprises 12 residues. The CDR3 sequence is CASSKNRDNPFF. In nucleotides, the CDR3 is TGTGCCAGTAGCAAAAACCGGGACAATCCTTTCTTT.